This TCR beta chain was sequenced for a study of siplizumab effects on memory and regulatory T cells. Sequencing was performed with immunoSEQ multiplex PCR; in TCRdb, only in-frame clones are kept and a portion is missing. The table lists around 45,000 clones, about 88% of them singletons. Trimming shortened V by 3 bases and J by 3 bases, and 12 bases separated the two germline ends. Germline values: CDR1 MNHEY, CDR2 SVGAGI. This CDR3 comprises 14 residues. Sequenced sample: naive CD8+ T cells sorted from blood. The TCR was taken from a human donor in good health. The J gene is TRBJ2-7, the V gene TRBV6-5; the D is unclear. The CDR3 sequence: CASSYASLGYEQYF. In DNA form, the CDR3 reads TGTGCCAGCAGTTATGCTAGTCTAGGCTACGAGCAGTACTTC.